This T cell receptor beta chain was obtained from a study of blood T cell repertoires in COVID-19. The germline CDR1 and CDR2 sequences are SGDLS and YYNGEE. Deletions cut 0 bases from V and 0 bases from J, with 15 bases between. The CDR3 loop spans 17 amino acids. Some clones are missing from TCRdb's copy, which holds only in-frame ones; the method was immunoSEQ multiplex PCR. This table has roughly 160,000 clones, 80% to 90% appearing once. Sequenced material: peripheral blood. The V call is TRBV9, the J call TRBJ1-1, with D tentatively TRBD1 (5 bases). The source of this sequence is a woman aged 45-65 years with COVID-19, enrolled during active disease. The DNA for the CDR3 is TGTGCCAGCAGCGTAGACCTCGGGCAGGGTCTGAACACTGAAGCTTTCTTT. It codes for CASSVDLGQGLNTEAFF.